These 23 T cell receptor beta chains share one sample of origin, sequenced in a study of beta chain features in type 1 diabetes. Broader study findings: Shorter TCRB CDR3s, moderately but significantly so, were found in Type 1 diabetes patients in all four CD4+ subsets.

The isolated RNA, all of it, was reverse transcribed, so expressed TCRB transcripts were what got sequenced. Measured with immunoSEQ multiplex PCR; TCRdb has only the in-frame clones, and not every one. The sample has around 250,000 clones; roughly 25% are singletons. What these receptors recognize is not known. What was sequenced was naive CD4+ T cells from blood. The receptors come from a woman in her 30s with type 1 diabetes.

This clone was detected only a few times. J is TRBJ2-5 and V is TRBV14; the D gene is possibly TRBD1 (6 bases). V was pared by 5 bases and J by 7 bases, with 8 bases between. The CDR3 loop spans 11 amino acids. From germline, CDR1 is SGHDN and CDR2 FVKESK. As DNA, the CDR3 is TGTGCCAGCAGCTTGACAGGGACCCAGTACTTC. This encodes CASSLTGTQYF.

In this sample, this clone turned up a few times. This chain uses TRBV28 with TRBJ1-1; D gene uncertain. V dropped 5 bases and J dropped 6 bases, with 10 bases sitting between them. The CDR3 runs 12 residues. The germline CDR1 and CDR2 sequences are MDHEN and SYDVKM. The CDR3 sequence: CASSQSGAEAFF. The CDR3 coding sequence is TGTGCCAGCAGTCAGTCCGGGGCTGAAGCTTTCTTT.

The chain couples TRBV4-1 to TRBJ1-2, with D perhaps matching TRBD1 (6 bases). The CDR3 has 15 amino acids. Trimming removed 4 bases at V and 7 bases at J, with 19 bases between. Per the germline V gene, CDR1 is MGHRA and CDR2 is YSYEKL. DNA of the CDR3: TGCGCCAGCAGCCTTCCCGGGACACCCTCGGGTGGCTACACCTTC. Protein sequence: CASSLPGTPSGGYTF.

This clone turned up a few times. The chain uses TRBV5-1 and TRBJ1-2; D is possibly TRBD1 (5 bases). V was shortened by 1 base and J by 5 bases, with 9 bases between the two germline ends. Germline-derived CDR1 and CDR2 are SGHRS and YFSETQ. This CDR3 spans 13 amino acids. The CDR3 DNA reads as TGCGCCAGCAGCTTGCTAGGGGATTATGGCTACACCTTC. Translation: CASSLLGDYGYTF.

As concerns this clone: One end of the junction does not line up with germline, which may come from a read error. The V gene is TRBV30, the J gene TRBJ2-1, with a tentative D call TRBD2 (5 bases). CDR3 length: 11 residues. CDR1 GTSNPN and CDR2 SVGIG come from the germline V gene (reference sequence). CDR3 region: CAWSRTLGSIF. For the CDR3, the DNA is TGTGCCTGGAGTAGGACTTTGGGCTCGATCTTC. Supplemented by reference TRBV30 and TRBJ2-1, the full variable domain reads SQTIHQWPATLVQPVGSPLSLECTVEGTSNPNLYWYRQAAGRGLQLLFYSVGIGQISSEVPQNLSASRPQDRQFILSSKKLLLSDSGFYLCAWSRTLGSIFGPGTRLTVL.

This clone was detected a few times. The rearrangement uses TRBV5-1 and TRBJ2-3; 9 positions agree with TRBD1. Per germline, CDR1 SGHRS and CDR2 YFSETQ. The CDR3 is made up of 14 amino acids. The J segment lost 6 bases and the V segment lost 4 bases, leaving 6 bases of the junction unmatched. The CDR3 loop reads CASSGGQGLDTQYF. The CDR3 DNA is TGCGCCAGCAGCGGTGGACAGGGGTTGGATACGCAGTATTTT.

Concerning this clone: At the DNA level, this CDR3 is encoded by other sequences in the same sample as well. V gene TRBV18 combines with J gene TRBJ2-3; D is uncertain. The CDR3 extends over 14 amino acids. Trimming removed 3 bases at V and 0 bases at J, with 7 bases between. Germline CDR1 and CDR2: KGHSH and LQKENI. DNA for the CDR3: TGTGCCAGCTCACCTCCCTCGAGCACAGATACGCAGTATTTT. This translates into CASSPPSSTDTQYF.

The V gene is TRBV9, the J gene TRBJ2-7, with unresolved D. The CDR3 loop spans 15 amino acids. The V gene lost 0 bases and the J gene lost 0 bases, with 10 bases spanning the gap. Germline CDR1 is SGDLS and CDR2 is YYNGEE. The CDR3 region has the DNA TGTGCCAGCAGCGTAGGTATGGCCTTCTCCTACGAGCAGTACTTC. Its translation: CASSVGMAFSYEQYF.

This clone was seen more than once but under ten times. The CDR3 sequence: CASSLHRANTEAFF. CDR3 coding DNA: TGTGCCAGCAGTCTACACAGGGCTAACACTGAAGCTTTCTTT. This chain joins TRBV27 and TRBJ1-1, with D maybe TRBD1 (6 bases). Germline lookup yields CDR1 MNHEY and CDR2 SMNVEV (reference sequence). V was clipped by 5 bases and J by 2 bases, with 12 bases between them. This CDR3 spans 14 amino acids.

The sample holds a few counts of this clone. CDR3 coding DNA: TGCGCCAGCAGCCCCGGGACAGGCGGGGAGCTGTTTTTT. Translation gives CASSPGTGGELFF. V and J are TRBV5-1 and TRBJ2-2, with 8 nucleotides matching TRBD1. With 4 bases clipped from V and 7 bases from J, the junction kept 3 bases outside the gene matches. Germline CDR1 and CDR2: SGHRS and YFSETQ. The CDR3 is 13 amino acids.

This clone was observed a handful of times. The CDR3 DNA sequence: TGTGCCAGCAGATTTACCCCCGACAGCTCCTACGAGCAGTACTTC. It encodes CASRFTPDSSYEQYF. The J gene is TRBJ2-7, the V gene TRBV6-6; TRBD1 might be the D (5 bases). Per germline, CDR1 MNHNY and CDR2 SVGAGI (reference sequence). With 6 bases removed from V and 0 bases from J, the gap between germline ends came to 15 bases. CDR3 length: 15 amino acids.

The chain uses TRBV7-2 and TRBJ2-5, with unresolved D. This CDR3 is built from 14 residues. Germline V gene lookup returns CDR1 SGHTA and CDR2 FQGNSA. V was clipped by 0 bases and J by 2 bases, with 7 bases between them. For the CDR3, the DNA is TGTGCCAGCAGCTTAGCCCTCAGACAAGAGACCCAGTACTTC. It codes for CASSLALRQETQYF.

V and J are TRBV30 and TRBJ2-7; weak D call: TRBD2 (6 bases). This CDR3 contains 10 residues. V dropped 5 bases and J dropped 7 bases, with 9 bases sitting between them. Germline V gene data show CDR1 as GTSNPN and CDR2 as SVGIG (reference sequence). The CDR3 bases are TGTGCCTGGGGGAGGCGGGAGCAGTACTTC. Residues: CAWGRREQYF.

V gene TRBV5-4 combines with J gene TRBJ2-7; 9 positions agree with TRBD2. The CDR3 runs to 14 residues. Trimming at V came to 3 bases and at J to 2 bases, leaving 3 bases not matched to a gene. In germline, CDR1 is SGHNT, CDR2 YYREEE (reference sequence). Written as DNA, the CDR3 is TGTGCCAGCAGCTCCGGCGGGGGGGCCTACGAGCAGTACTTC. Its translation: CASSSGGGAYEQYF. The full variable domain, rest sourced from reference TRBV5-4 and TRBJ2-7, is ETGVTQSPTHLIKTRGQQVTLRCSSQSGHNTVSWYQQALGQGPQFIFQYYREEENGRGNFPPRFSGLQFPNYSSELNVNALELDDSALYLCASSSGGGAYEQYFGPGTRLTVT.

The table lists this clone with a few counts. CDR3 residues: CASSQTGAGQETQYF. CDR3 nucleotide sequence: TGCGCCAGCAGCCAGACCGGAGCGGGACAAGAGACCCAGTACTTC. This chain joins TRBV4-1 and TRBJ2-5; 7 bases fit TRBD2. V trimming: 3 bases; J trimming: 2 bases; junction bases outside the gene matches: 6. Germline V gene data show CDR1 as MGHRA and CDR2 as YSYEKL. CDR3 size: 15 residues.

V gene TRBV20-1 combines with J gene TRBJ2-7; no clear D gene. This CDR3 is 11 amino acids long. V was trimmed by 3 bases and J by 1 base, leaving 4 bases between them. Looked up from germline, CDR1 is DFQATT and CDR2 is SNEGSKA (reference sequence). The CDR3 DNA sequence: TGCAGTGCTAGCAGATCCTACGAGCAGTACTTC. Protein sequence: CSASRSYEQYF.

The chain employs TRBV29-1 and TRBJ2-7; 9 bases line up with TRBD2. Germline V gene sequence: CDR1 SQVTM, CDR2 ANQGSEA. This CDR3 region has 12 residues. The ends lost 7 bases at V and 5 bases at J; junction bases unmatched: 6. CDR3 amino acids: CSGTAGGDEQYF. In DNA form, the CDR3 reads TGCAGCGGAACAGCGGGAGGTGACGAGCAGTACTTC.

This clone was observed a few times. The chain joins TRBV7-2 to TRBJ2-1, with TRBD1 identical over 10 bases. Germline lookup yields CDR1 SGHTA and CDR2 FQGNSA. J gave up 6 bases and V 5 bases, and 4 bases lay outside the gene matches. The CDR3 runs to 14 residues. CDR3 DNA sequence: TGTGCCAGCAGCCCGGGGGACAGGGGCAATGAGCAGTTCTTC. It translates to CASSPGDRGNEQFF.

The sample holds a few counts of this clone. Other DNA sequences in this sample translate to the same CDR3. This sequence joins TRBV25-1 and TRBJ2-5, with 7 bases that match TRBD1. The CDR3 consists of 15 residues. The V and J ends lost 3 bases and 2 bases, in that order; junction bases with no gene match: 6. Germline V gene lookup returns CDR1 MGHDK and CDR2 SYGVNS. CDR3 nucleotide sequence: TGTGCCAGCAGTGACCTGACAGGGAGTCAAGAGACCCAGTACTTC. Translating it yields CASSDLTGSQETQYF. The full variable domain, in which reference TRBV25-1 and TRBJ2-5 provide the parts outside the CDR3, is EADIYQTPRYLVIGTGKKITLECSQTMGHDKMYWYQQDPGMELHLIHYSYGVNSTEKGDLSSESTVSRIRTEHFPLTLESARPSHTSQYLCASSDLTGSQETQYFGPGTRLLVL.

This chain joins TRBV11-2 and TRBJ2-1, with 16 positions matching TRBD2. Germline values: CDR1 SGHAT, CDR2 FQNNGV. The CDR3 has 15 amino acids. V lost 5 bases to trimming and J lost 9 bases; unmatched junction nucleotides: 4. CDR3 nucleotide sequence: TGTGCCAGCAGCCCGGGACTAGCGGGAGGGGTTGAGCAGTTCTTC. Translated: CASSPGLAGGVEQFF. Using reference TRBV11-2 and TRBJ2-1 for the parts outside the CDR3, the full variable domain is EAGVAQSPRYKIIEKRQSVAFWCNPISGHATLYWYQQILGQGPKLLIQFQNNGVVDDSQLPKDRFSAERLKGVDSTLKIQPAKLEDSAVYLCASSPGLAGGVEQFFGPGTRLTVL.

V is TRBV6-6 and J is TRBJ2-1, with TRBD1 matching 7 bases. Trimming took 2 bases from V and 5 from J; bases not matched to a gene: 6. The CDR3 length is 15 residues. Germline V lookup: CDR1 MNHNY, CDR2 SVGAGI (reference sequence). In DNA form, the CDR3 reads TGTGCCAGCAGTTACGGTACAGGGGTCCACAATGAGCAGTTCTTC. Amino acid sequence: CASSYGTGVHNEQFF.

The chain joins TRBV4-2 to TRBJ2-3; 14 bases agree with TRBD2. J lost 5 bases, V lost 6 bases, and 7 bases had no gene match. The CDR3 loop spans 16 amino acids. Germline CDR1 and CDR2: LGHNA and YNFKEQ. The CDR3 is CASSRLAGGPQDTQYF. CDR3 DNA sequence: TGTGCCAGCAGTCGACTAGCGGGAGGGCCCCAAGATACGCAGTATTTT.

This clone was detected a few times. V is TRBV30 and J is TRBJ2-1; 14 positions match TRBD2. V lost 8 bases and J lost 8; bases outside the gene matches: 14. The length of the CDR3 is 16 residues. Germline V gene lookup returns CDR1 GTSNPN and CDR2 SVGIG (reference sequence). The CDR3 loop is CASRFTGLAGVYEQFF. The CDR3 coding sequence is TGTGCCAGCCGCTTTACGGGACTAGCGGGAGTCTATGAGCAGTTCTTC. The variable domain in full, completed from reference TRBV30 and TRBJ2-1, reads SQTIHQWPATLVQPVGSPLSLECTVEGTSNPNLYWYRQAAGRGLQLLFYSVGIGQISSEVPQNLSASRPQDRQFILSSKKLLLSDSGFYLCASRFTGLAGVYEQFFGPGTRLTVL.